Listed below are T cell receptor beta chains from one sample, sequenced in a study of T cell responses to AZD1222 COVID-19 vaccine. Libraries were prepared by immunoSEQ multiplex PCR; TCRdb keeps only in-frame clonotypes and omits some of them. Among tens of thousands of clones listed, 86% were seen once. The sample was peripheral blood, taken on day 0 of AZD1222 vaccination. These receptors were taken from an adult in good health. Both conserved end residues are part of each CDR3. Fields, in order: clone size, D gene, V gene, J gene, CDR3 protein, CDR3 DNA. A D gene is named only where the DNA matches it firmly. Only some rows state a clone size, as once, few, many or a class for expanded clones.

clone size: NA; D gene: TRBD1; V gene: TRBV6-5; J gene: TRBJ2-1; CDR3 protein: CASSYGDRLNEQFF; CDR3 DNA: TGTGCCAGCAGTTATGGGGACAGGTTAAATGAGCAGTTCTTC
clone size: NA; D gene: NA; V gene: TRBV5-1; J gene: TRBJ1-2; CDR3 protein: CASSQTGLGAGYTF; CDR3 DNA: TGCGCCAGCAGCCAAACAGGACTCGGAGCCGGCTACACCTTC
clone size: NA; D gene: NA; V gene: TRBV6-5; J gene: TRBJ1-1; CDR3 protein: CASSRGQGAFF; CDR3 DNA: TGTGCCAGCAGCCGCGGGCAGGGAGCTTTCTTT
clone size: NA; D gene: NA; V gene: TRBV6-2/TRBV6-3; J gene: TRBJ2-3; CDR3 protein: CASSRARFPSDMRDTQYF; CDR3 DNA: TGTGCCAGCAGTAGGGCCCGATTTCCTAGCGATATGAGAGATACGCAGTATTTT
clone size: NA; D gene: NA; V gene: TRBV7-8; J gene: TRBJ2-5; CDR3 protein: CASSLRGGNQETQYF; CDR3 DNA: TGTGCCAGCAGCCTCCGAGGGGGGAACCAAGAGACCCAGTACTTC
clone size: once; D gene: NA; V gene: TRBV7-9; J gene: TRBJ1-1; CDR3 protein: CASSFGAKAFF; CDR3 DNA: TGTGCCAGCAGCTTTGGGGCAAAAGCTTTCTTT
clone size: NA; D gene: NA; V gene: TRBV7-6; J gene: TRBJ1-1; CDR3 protein: CASSNPNTEAFF; CDR3 DNA: TGTGCCAGCAGCAACCCAAACACTGAAGCTTTCTTT
clone size: NA; D gene: TRBD1; V gene: TRBV7-2; J gene: TRBJ1-2; CDR3 protein: CASSLDRGGGYTF; CDR3 DNA: TGTGCCAGCAGCTTGGACAGGGGCGGTGGCTACACCTTC
clone size: NA; D gene: NA; V gene: TRBV2; J gene: TRBJ2-3; CDR3 protein: CASSGALSEAQYF; CDR3 DNA: TGTGCCAGCAGTGGGGCCCTATCGGAGGCGCAGTATTTT
clone size: NA; D gene: NA; V gene: TRBV6-5; J gene: TRBJ2-5; CDR3 protein: CAVTLSPTLQETQYF; CDR3 DNA: TGTGCCGTTACCCTGTCACCCACCCTCCAAGAGACCCAGTACTTC
clone size: NA; D gene: NA; V gene: TRBV4-1; J gene: TRBJ2-1; CDR3 protein: CASSQDPGAFEDNEQFF; CDR3 DNA: TGCGCCAGCAGCCAAGATCCTGGGGCGTTTGAGGACAATGAGCAGTTCTTC
clone size: NA; D gene: NA; V gene: TRBV11-2; J gene: TRBJ2-3; CDR3 protein: CASSPPGSDTQYF; CDR3 DNA: TGTGCCAGCAGCCCGCCGGGGTCAGATACGCAGTATTTT
clone size: NA; D gene: NA; V gene: TRBV7-2; J gene: TRBJ1-6; CDR3 protein: CASSLGGVNSPLHF; CDR3 DNA: TGTGCCAGCAGCTTGGGAGGAGTAAATTCACCCCTCCACTTT
clone size: NA; D gene: NA; V gene: TRBV11-2; J gene: TRBJ2-7; CDR3 protein: CASSPTPYEQYF; CDR3 DNA: TGTGCCAGCAGCCCGACACCTTACGAGCAGTACTTC
clone size: few; D gene: NA; V gene: TRBV6-4; J gene: TRBJ2-6; CDR3 protein: CASPTGANVLTF; CDR3 DNA: TGTGCCAGCCCTACAGGGGCCAACGTCCTGACTTTC
clone size: NA; D gene: NA; V gene: TRBV6-2/TRBV6-3; J gene: TRBJ2-7; CDR3 protein: CASSPAYEQYF; CDR3 DNA: TGTGCCAGCAGTCCGGCGTACGAGCAGTACTTC
clone size: NA; D gene: TRBD1; V gene: TRBV5-4; J gene: TRBJ2-4; CDR3 protein: CASSPKTGASKNIQYF; CDR3 DNA: TGTGCCAGCAGCCCTAAGACAGGGGCGAGCAAAAACATTCAGTACTTC
clone size: NA; D gene: TRBD1; V gene: TRBV7-9; J gene: TRBJ1-4; CDR3 protein: CASSWGQGDEKLFF; CDR3 DNA: TGTGCCAGCAGTTGGGGGCAGGGGGATGAAAAACTGTTTTTT
clone size: NA; D gene: NA; V gene: TRBV5-4; J gene: TRBJ1-6; CDR3 protein: CASSPRRDGSPLHF; CDR3 DNA: TGTGCCAGCAGCCCCCGGAGAGACGGTTCACCCCTCCACTTT
clone size: NA; D gene: TRBD1; V gene: TRBV4-1; J gene: TRBJ1-1; CDR3 protein: CASSPRQGESVTEAFF; CDR3 DNA: TGCGCCAGCAGCCCCCGACAGGGTGAGAGTGTCACTGAAGCTTTCTTT
clone size: NA; D gene: NA; V gene: TRBV24-1; J gene: TRBJ2-3; CDR3 protein: CATSDPSRDHEDTQYF; CDR3 DNA: TGTGCCACCAGTGATCCCTCCCGGGACCACGAAGATACGCAGTATTTT